This T cell receptor beta chain was identified during a study of T cell changes during pregnancy in multiple sclerosis. The protocol was immunoSEQ multiplex PCR, while the TCRdb copy is restricted to in-frame clones and leaves out a portion. Of about 35,000 clones listed, over 90% are singletons. The CDR3 runs 13 residues. Looked up from germline, CDR1 is MRHNA and CDR2 is SNTAGT. V lost 6 bases and J lost 2, with 9 bases in between. This TCR derives from a female donor in good health, enrolled as a control in a pregnancy study. The specimen was CD4+ T cells from peripheral blood mononuclear cells, collected in the third trimester of pregnancy. The V call is TRBV6-4, the J call TRBJ2-3, with D possibly matching TRBD2 (5 bases). CDR3 sequence reads: CASRGSNTDTQYF. The CDR3, as DNA: TGTGCCAGCAGAGGGAGCAACACAGATACGCAGTATTTT.